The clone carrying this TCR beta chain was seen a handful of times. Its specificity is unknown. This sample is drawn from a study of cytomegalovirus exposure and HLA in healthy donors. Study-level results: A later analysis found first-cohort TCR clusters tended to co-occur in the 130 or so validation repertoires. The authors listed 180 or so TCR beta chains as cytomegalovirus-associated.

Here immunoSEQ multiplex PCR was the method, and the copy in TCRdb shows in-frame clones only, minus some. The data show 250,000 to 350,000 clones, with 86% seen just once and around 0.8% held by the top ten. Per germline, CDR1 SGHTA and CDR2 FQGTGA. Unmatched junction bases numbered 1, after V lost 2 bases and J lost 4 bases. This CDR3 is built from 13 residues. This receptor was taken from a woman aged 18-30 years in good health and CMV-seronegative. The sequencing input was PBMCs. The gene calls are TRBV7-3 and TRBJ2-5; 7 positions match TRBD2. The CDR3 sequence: CASSLWGGETQYF. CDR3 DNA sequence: TGTGCCAGCAGCTTATGGGGGGGAGAGACCCAGTACTTC.